These T cell receptor beta chains were read from a single sample in a study of post-analysis software for immune sequencing data. Each CDR3 protein gets one entry after TCRdb re-called the PCR reads with MiXCR. Among fewer than 850,000 distinct CDR3 sequences listed, more than 45% were seen once. The sample consisted of blood. The source of these receptors is a girl aged 10 to 17 with multiple sclerosis. The CDR3 runs from the conserved cysteine through the conserved F or W. D genes are given only for firm matches. For some rows the clone size is stated as once, few or many, or as a class when expanded; others skip it.

d_call | clone_size | j_call | v_call | cdr3_aa | cdr3_nt
TRBD2 | - | TRBJ2-3 | TRBV7-9 | CASSLAILADVSTDTQYF | TGTGCCAGCAGCTTAGCCATACTAGCGGACGTAAGCACAGATACGCAGTATTTT
TRBD2 | few | TRBJ2-7 | TRBV7-6 | CASSPWTSGDYEQYF | TGTGCCAGCAGCCCGTGGACTAGCGGAGATTACGAGCAGTACTTC
TRBD1 | - | TRBJ2-7 | TRBV2 | CASREQGASYEQYF | TGTGCCAGCAGGGAACAGGGGGCCTCCTACGAGCAGTACTTC
- | few | TRBJ1-2 | TRBV12-3/TRBV12-4 | CASSPSTQGNYGYTF | TGTGCCAGCAGTCCGAGTACCCAGGGGAACTATGGCTACACCTTC
TRBD1 | many | TRBJ1-2 | TRBV29-1 | CSVEDRGDYGYTF | TGCAGCGTCGAGGACAGGGGCGATTATGGCTACACCTTC
TRBD2 | - | TRBJ2-7 | TRBV18 | CASSPGSGDFYEQYF | TGTGCCAGCTCACCGGGTAGCGGGGACTTCTACGAGCAGTACTTC
- | few | TRBJ2-7 | TRBV15 | CATSRDVGVSYNEQYF | TGTGCCACCAGCAGAGATGTCGGCGTGTCCTACAATGAGCAGTACTTC
- | - | TRBJ2-5 | TRBV3-1 | CASSPLQGWGETQYF | TGTGCCAGCAGCCCCCTACAGGGATGGGGAGAGACCCAGTACTTC
TRBD2 | - | TRBJ2-3 | TRBV28 | CASSLALGLAGEGSTDTQYF | TGTGCCAGCAGTTTGGCATTGGGACTAGCGGGAGAGGGGAGCACAGATACGCAGTATTTT
- | few | TRBJ1-1 | TRBV7-9 | CASSPFGKNTEAFF | TGTGCCAGCAGCCCGTTCGGGAAGAACACTGAAGCTTTCTTT
- | once | TRBJ1-2 | TRBV15 | CATSRARANYGYTF | TGTGCCACCAGCAGAGCTAGGGCTAACTATGGCTACACCTTC
- | few | TRBJ2-3 | TRBV20-1 | CSARDSNPSHTQYF | TGCAGTGCTAGAGATTCTAACCCCAGTCATACGCAGTATTTT
- | - | TRBJ2-6 | TRBV12-3/TRBV12-4 | CASSYRVTGANVLTF | TGTGCCAGCAGTTACAGGGTTACTGGAGCCAACGTCCTGACTTTC
TRBD2 | - | TRBJ2-3 | TRBV7-2 | CASSLYIGGTSGFGTQYF | TGTGCCAGCAGCTTATATATAGGCGGGACTAGCGGGTTCGGTACGCAGTATTTT
- | few | TRBJ2-1 | TRBV4-1 | CASSQEHSALDEQFF | TGCGCCAGCAGCCAGGAACACAGCGCCTTGGACGAGCAGTTCTTC
TRBD1 | - | TRBJ2-7 | TRBV5-6 | CASSVGGMGSYEQYF | TGTGCCAGCAGCGTAGGGGGCATGGGCTCCTACGAGCAGTACTTC
- | - | TRBJ1-1 | TRBV7-9 | CASGVNTEAFF | TGTGCCAGCGGGGTGAACACTGAAGCTTTCTTT
- | - | TRBJ2-7 | TRBV13 | CASSFTGALYEQYF | TGTGCCAGCAGCTTCACTGGGGCCCTCTACGAGCAGTACTTC
- | - | TRBJ2-1 | TRBV29-1 | CSARQLHNEQFF | TGCAGCGCCCGACAGTTACACAATGAGCAGTTCTTC
- | - | TRBJ2-5 | TRBV20-1 | CSANREEETQYF | TGCAGTGCTAATCGGGAAGAAGAGACCCAGTACTTC
- | few | TRBJ1-2 | TRBV24-1 | CATSDSYGYTF | TGTGCCACTTCAGATAGCTATGGCTACACCTTC
- | - | TRBJ2-7 | TRBV3-1 | CASSQDRGAPSLEQYF | TGTGCCAGCAGCCAAGATCGAGGGGCGCCGTCTCTCGAGCAGTACTTC
TRBD1 | few | TRBJ2-7 | TRBV6-5 | CASSWGTGTVYNEQYF | TGTGCCAGCAGTTGGGGGACCGGGACAGTATACAATGAGCAGTACTTC
- | - | TRBJ2-1 | TRBV2 | CASLPIMAAAYNEQFF | TGTGCCAGCCTACCCATCATGGCGGCGGCCTACAATGAGCAGTTCTTC
- | - | TRBJ2-7 | TRBV10-3 | CAIASESEQYF | TGTGCCATCGCTAGCGAGAGCGAGCAGTACTTC
TRBD2 | - | TRBJ2-1 | TRBV20-1 | CSARNSERGPYNEQFF | TGCAGTGCTAGGAACTCCGAGCGGGGCCCCTACAATGAGCAGTTCTTC
TRBD2 | few | TRBJ2-1 | TRBV20-1 | CSAPGLAGQSSYNEQFF | TGCAGTGCTCCCGGACTAGCGGGTCAGAGCTCCTACAATGAGCAGTTCTTC
TRBD2 | - | TRBJ2-7 | TRBV7-6 | CASSPRGKPYEQYF | TGTGCCAGCAGCCCGCGGGGGAAACCCTACGAGCAGTACTTC
TRBD2 | - | TRBJ2-1 | TRBV6-2/TRBV6-3 | CASSSGLAARNEQFF | TGTGCCAGCAGTTCGGGACTAGCGGCGAGGAATGAGCAGTTCTTC
- | few | TRBJ1-2 | TRBV29-1 | CSVEAEGTGNYGYTF | TGCAGCGTTGAAGCCGAGGGGACCGGGAACTATGGCTACACCTTC
TRBD1 | - | TRBJ2-7 | TRBV20-1 | CSAYALPGQGQLEQYF | TGCAGTGCTTACGCACTACCGGGACAGGGTCAACTCGAGCAGTACTTC
TRBD2 | few | TRBJ2-3 | TRBV4-3 | CASSQEWRGLAGDGDTQYF | TGCGCCAGCAGCCAAGAATGGCGGGGACTAGCGGGAGATGGGGATACGCAGTATTTT
- | few | TRBJ2-6 | TRBV24-1 | CATSEARNSGANVLTF | TGTGCCACCAGCGAGGCCCGGAACTCTGGGGCCAACGTCCTGACTTTC